This T cell receptor beta chain comes out of a study of shared clonotypes between healthy human individuals. This clone was recorded once. Compared with germline, one end of the junction differs, possibly owing to a read error. The germline V gene has CDR1 DFQATT and CDR2 SNEGSKA (reference sequence). The CDR3 loop spans 10 amino acids. Sequencing was performed with immunoSEQ multiplex PCR; in TCRdb, only in-frame clones are kept and a portion is missing. The sample lists over a million clones; approximately 98.5% were seen once. This chain joins TRBV20-1 and TRBJ2-3; no clear D. The TCR sequence derives from a man aged 25-45 years in good health. The specimen sequenced was naive CD4+ T cells sorted from blood. The subset: CD45RA+ positively selected. DNA of the CDR3: TGCAGTACTAGCACAGATACGCAGTATTTT. As protein: CSTSTDTQYF.